This T cell receptor beta chain was found in a study of shared clonotypes between healthy human individuals. As regards this clone: What it binds is not known.

Study-level results: Blood was the sole source, and tissue repertoires probably differ.

Original processing notes: ImmunoSEQ only sent back junction sequences with no quality scores, so filtering was done differently. Generated by immunoSEQ multiplex PCR, the TCRdb table keeps only in-frame clones and is missing some. D and trimming come from the DNA, and the V and J calls and clone size come from that table. The sample lists about 2.3 million clones, under 95% occurring once. This clonotype originated in a man younger than 35 in good health. Some clones in this sample may be carry-over from other donors' samples. The material sequenced was naive CD4+ T cells from PBMCs. The subset: CD45RA+ positively selected.

CDR3: CAIIYLGSSSTDTQYF. The CDR3 region has the DNA TGTGCCATCATCTATCTCGGGAGTTCTAGCACAGATACGCAGTATTTT. The chain joins TRBV10-3 to TRBJ2-3; tentative D call: TRBD2 (6 bases). The V and J ends lost 7 bases and 0 bases respectively, with 17 bases between them. This CDR3 spans 16 amino acids. The V gene's germline CDR1 is ENHRY and CDR2 SYGVKD.